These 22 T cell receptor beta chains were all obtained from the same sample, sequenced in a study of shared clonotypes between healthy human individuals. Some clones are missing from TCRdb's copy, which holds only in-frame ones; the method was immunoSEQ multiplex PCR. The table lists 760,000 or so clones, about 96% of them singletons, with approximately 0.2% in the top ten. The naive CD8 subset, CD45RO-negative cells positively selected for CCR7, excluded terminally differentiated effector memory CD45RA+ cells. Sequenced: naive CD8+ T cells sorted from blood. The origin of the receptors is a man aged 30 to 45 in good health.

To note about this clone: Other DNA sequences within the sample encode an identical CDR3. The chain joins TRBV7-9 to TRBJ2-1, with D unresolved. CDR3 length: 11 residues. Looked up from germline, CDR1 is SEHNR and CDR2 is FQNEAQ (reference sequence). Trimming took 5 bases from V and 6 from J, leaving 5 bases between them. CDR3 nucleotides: TGTGCCAGCAGCCCGCGCAATGAGCAGTTCTTC. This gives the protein CASSPRNEQFF.

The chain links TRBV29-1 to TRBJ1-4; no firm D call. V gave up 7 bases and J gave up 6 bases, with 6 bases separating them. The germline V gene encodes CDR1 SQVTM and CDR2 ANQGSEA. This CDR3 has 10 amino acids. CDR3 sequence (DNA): TGCAGCGCCTACGATGAAAAACTGTTTTTT. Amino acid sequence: CSAYDEKLFF.

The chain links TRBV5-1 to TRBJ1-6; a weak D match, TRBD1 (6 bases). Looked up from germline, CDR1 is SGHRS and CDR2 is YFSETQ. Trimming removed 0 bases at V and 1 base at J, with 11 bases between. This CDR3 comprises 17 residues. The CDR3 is CASSLVGGASYNSPLHF. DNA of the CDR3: TGCGCCAGCAGCTTGGTGGGGGGCGCATCCTATAATTCACCCCTCCACTTT.

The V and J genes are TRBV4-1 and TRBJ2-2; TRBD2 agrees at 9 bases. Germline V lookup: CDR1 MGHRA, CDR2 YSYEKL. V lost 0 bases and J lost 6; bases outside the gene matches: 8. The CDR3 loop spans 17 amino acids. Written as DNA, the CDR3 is TGCGCCAGCAGCCAAGATGGGCTAGCGGGAATGGCCGGGGAGCTGTTTTTT. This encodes CASSQDGLAGMAGELFF.

CDR3 bases: TGTGCCAGCAGCCCTTCCGACAGGTTAGGGAATGAGCAGTTCTTC. Protein sequence: CASSPSDRLGNEQFF. V and J are TRBV9 and TRBJ2-1; D is perhaps TRBD1 (6 bases). The CDR3 contains 15 residues. Trimming cost V 4 bases and J 7 bases, with 18 bases left between them. CDR1 is SGDLS and CDR2 is YYNGEE in the germline V gene.

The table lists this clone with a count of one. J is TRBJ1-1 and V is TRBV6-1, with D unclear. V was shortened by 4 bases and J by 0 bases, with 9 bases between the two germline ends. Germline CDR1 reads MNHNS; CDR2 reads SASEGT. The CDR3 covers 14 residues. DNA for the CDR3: TGTGCCAGCAGTGTGTGGGGTATGAACACTGAAGCTTTCTTT. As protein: CASSVWGMNTEAFF.

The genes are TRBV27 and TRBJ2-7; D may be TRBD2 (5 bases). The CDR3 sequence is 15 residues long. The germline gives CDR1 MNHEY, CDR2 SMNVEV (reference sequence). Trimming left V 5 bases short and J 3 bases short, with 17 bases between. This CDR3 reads CASSRTPAEFYEQYF. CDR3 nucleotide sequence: TGTGCCAGCAGTAGGACTCCTGCCGAATTCTACGAGCAGTACTTC.

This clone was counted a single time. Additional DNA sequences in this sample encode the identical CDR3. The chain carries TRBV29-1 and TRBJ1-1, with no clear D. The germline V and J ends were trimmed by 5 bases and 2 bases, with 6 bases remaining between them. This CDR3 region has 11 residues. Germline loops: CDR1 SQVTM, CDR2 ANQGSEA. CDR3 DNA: TGCAGCGTTACAGAAAACACTGAAGCTTTCTTT. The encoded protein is CSVTENTEAFF.

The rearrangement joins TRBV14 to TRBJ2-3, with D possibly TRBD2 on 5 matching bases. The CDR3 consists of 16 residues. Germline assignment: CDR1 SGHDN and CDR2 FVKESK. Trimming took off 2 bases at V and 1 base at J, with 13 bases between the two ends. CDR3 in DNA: TGTGCCAGCAGCCAAAGGGTCGGGGAGCGCACAGATACGCAGTATTTT. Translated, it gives CASSQRVGERTDTQYF.

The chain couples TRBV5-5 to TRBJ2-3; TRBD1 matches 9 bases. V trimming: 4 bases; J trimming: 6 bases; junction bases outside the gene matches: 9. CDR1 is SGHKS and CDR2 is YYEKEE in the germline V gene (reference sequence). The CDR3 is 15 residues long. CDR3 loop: CASSGTGLDLDTQYF. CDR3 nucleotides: TGTGCCAGCAGCGGGACAGGGTTAGATTTGGATACGCAGTATTTT.

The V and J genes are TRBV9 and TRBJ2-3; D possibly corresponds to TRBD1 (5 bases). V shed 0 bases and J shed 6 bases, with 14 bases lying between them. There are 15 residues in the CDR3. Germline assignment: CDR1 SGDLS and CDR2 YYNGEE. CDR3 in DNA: TGTGCCAGCAGCGTAGGTGGGGCCTCTGCCGATACGCAGTATTTT. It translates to CASSVGGASADTQYF.

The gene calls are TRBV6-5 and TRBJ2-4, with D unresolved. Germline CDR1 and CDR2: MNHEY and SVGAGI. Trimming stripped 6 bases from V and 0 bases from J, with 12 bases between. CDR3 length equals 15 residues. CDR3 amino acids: CASSGEGLAKNIQYF. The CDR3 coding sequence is TGTGCCAGCAGCGGAGAAGGGCTAGCCAAAAACATTCAGTACTTC.

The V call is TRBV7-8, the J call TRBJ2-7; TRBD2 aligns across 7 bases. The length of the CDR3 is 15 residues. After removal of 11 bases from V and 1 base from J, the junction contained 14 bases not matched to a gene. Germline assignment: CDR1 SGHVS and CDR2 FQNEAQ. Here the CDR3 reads CASLNMGGESYEQYF. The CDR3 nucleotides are TGTGCCTCATTGAATATGGGGGGGGAATCCTACGAGCAGTACTTC.

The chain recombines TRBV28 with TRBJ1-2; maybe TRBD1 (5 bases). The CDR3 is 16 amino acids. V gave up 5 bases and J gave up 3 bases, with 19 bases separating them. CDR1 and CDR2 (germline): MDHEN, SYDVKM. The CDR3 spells CASSPERGYRDYGYTF. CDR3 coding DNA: TGTGCCAGCAGTCCAGAAAGGGGATATAGGGACTATGGCTACACCTTC.

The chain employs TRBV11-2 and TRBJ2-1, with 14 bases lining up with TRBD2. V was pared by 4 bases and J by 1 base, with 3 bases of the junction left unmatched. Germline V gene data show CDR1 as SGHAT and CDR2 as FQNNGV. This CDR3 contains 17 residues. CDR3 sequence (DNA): TGTGCCAGCAGCTGGACTAGCGGGAGGAGATCCTACAATGAGCAGTTCTTC. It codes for CASSWTSGRRSYNEQFF.

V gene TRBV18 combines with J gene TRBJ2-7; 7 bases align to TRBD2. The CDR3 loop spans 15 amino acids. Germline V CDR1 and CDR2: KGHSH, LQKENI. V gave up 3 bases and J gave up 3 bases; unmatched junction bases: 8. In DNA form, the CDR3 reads TGTGCCAGCTCACCGCCGGACGGGGGGAACTACGAGCAGTACTTC. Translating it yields CASSPPDGGNYEQYF.

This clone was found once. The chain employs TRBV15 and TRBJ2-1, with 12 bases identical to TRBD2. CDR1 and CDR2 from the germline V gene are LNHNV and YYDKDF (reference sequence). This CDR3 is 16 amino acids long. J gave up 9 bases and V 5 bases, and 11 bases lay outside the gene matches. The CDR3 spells CATSSPTSGSRGEQFF. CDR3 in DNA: TGTGCCACCAGCTCGCCGACTAGCGGGAGTCGGGGTGAGCAGTTCTTC.

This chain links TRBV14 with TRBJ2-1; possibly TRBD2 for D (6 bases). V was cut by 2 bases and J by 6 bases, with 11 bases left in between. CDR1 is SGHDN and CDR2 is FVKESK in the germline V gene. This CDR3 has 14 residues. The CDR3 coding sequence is TGTGCCAGCAGCCAATCGGGACTCGGCAATGAGCAGTTCTTC. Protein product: CASSQSGLGNEQFF.

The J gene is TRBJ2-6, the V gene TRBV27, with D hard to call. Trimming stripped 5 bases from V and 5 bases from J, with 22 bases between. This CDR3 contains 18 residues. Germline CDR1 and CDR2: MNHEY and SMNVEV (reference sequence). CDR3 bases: TGTGCCAGCAGTAACTTTCGTTGGCTACAAAGTCGGGCCAACGTCCTGACTTTC. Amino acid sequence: CASSNFRWLQSRANVLTF.

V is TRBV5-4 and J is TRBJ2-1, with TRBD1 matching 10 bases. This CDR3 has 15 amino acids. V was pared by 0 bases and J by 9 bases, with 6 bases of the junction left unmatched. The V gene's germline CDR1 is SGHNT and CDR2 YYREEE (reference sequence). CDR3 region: CASSLGDRGFSEQFF. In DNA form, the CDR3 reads TGTGCCAGCAGCTTGGGGGACAGGGGTTTCAGTGAGCAGTTCTTC.

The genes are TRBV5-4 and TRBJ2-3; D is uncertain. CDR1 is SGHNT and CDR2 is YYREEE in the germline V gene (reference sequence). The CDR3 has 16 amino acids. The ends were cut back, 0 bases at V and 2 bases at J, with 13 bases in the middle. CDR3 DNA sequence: TGTGCCAGCAGCTTGGTTGGGCAGGAGACCACAGATACGCAGTATTTT. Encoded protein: CASSLVGQETTDTQYF. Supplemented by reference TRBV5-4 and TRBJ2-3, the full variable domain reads ETGVTQSPTHLIKTRGQQVTLRCSSQSGHNTVSWYQQALGQGPQFIFQYYREEENGRGNFPPRFSGLQFPNYSSELNVNALELDDSALYLCASSLVGQETTDTQYFGPGTRLTVL.

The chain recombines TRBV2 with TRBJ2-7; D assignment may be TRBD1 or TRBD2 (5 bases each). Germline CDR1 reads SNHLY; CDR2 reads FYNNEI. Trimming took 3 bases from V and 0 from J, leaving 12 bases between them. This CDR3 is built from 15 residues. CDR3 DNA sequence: TGTGCCAGCAGTGACCCCGGGACCGGCTCCTACGAGCAGTACTTC. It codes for CASSDPGTGSYEQYF.